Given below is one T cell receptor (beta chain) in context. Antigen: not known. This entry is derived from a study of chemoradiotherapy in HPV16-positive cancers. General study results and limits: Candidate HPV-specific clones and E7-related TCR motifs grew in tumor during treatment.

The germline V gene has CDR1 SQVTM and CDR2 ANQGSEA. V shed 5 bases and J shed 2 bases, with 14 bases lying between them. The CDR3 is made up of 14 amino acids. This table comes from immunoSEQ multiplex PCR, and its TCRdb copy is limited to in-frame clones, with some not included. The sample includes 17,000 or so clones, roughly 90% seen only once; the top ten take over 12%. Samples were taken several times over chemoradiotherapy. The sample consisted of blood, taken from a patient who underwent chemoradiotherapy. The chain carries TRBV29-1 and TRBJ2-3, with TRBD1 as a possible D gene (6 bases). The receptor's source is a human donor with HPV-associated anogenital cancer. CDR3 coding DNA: TGCAGCGTTAGTGGACAGCTCCTCACAGATACGCAGTATTTT. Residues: CSVSGQLLTDTQYF.